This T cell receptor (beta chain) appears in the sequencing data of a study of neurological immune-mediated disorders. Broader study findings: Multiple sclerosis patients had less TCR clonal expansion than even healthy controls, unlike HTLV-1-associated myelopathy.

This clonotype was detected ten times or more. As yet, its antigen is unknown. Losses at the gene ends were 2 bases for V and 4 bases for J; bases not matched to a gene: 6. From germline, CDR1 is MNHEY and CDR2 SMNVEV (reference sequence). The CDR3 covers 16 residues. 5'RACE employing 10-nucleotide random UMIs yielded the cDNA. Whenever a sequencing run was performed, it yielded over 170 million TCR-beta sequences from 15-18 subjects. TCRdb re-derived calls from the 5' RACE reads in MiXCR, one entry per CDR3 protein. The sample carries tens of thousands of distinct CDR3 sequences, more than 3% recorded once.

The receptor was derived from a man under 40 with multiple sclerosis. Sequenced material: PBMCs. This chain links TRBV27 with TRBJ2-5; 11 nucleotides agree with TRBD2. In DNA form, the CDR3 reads TGTGCCAGCAGTTTAAAACTAGCGGGAGAGGGAGAGACCCAGTACTTC. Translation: CASSLKLAGEGETQYF.